The sequence of this TCR beta chain was determined in a study of T cells in Graves' hyperthyroidism and ophthalmopathy. The trim removed 2 bases at V and 6 bases at J, leaving 7 bases unmatched. CDR3 length equals 16 residues. In germline, CDR1 is SGHTA, CDR2 FQGTGA. The investigators amplified TCR beta CDR3 regions from RNA transcripts. The HTBI set primed first-round TCR CDR3 RT-PCR. TCRdb re-analysed the multiplex PCR reads in MiXCR, keeping a single row per CDR3 protein. This table holds more than 500,000 distinct CDR3 sequences, 16% found once. This clonotype was observed at least ten times. Patients with uncontrolled infections, other autoimmune diseases, pregnancy or lactation were excluded.

The source of this sequence is a woman aged 25-40 years with Graves' ophthalmopathy. Sequenced input: blood. The chain combines TRBV7-3 with TRBJ2-1, with 10 bases matching TRBD2. DNA of the CDR3: TGTGCCAGCAGCTTAGGAACTAGCGGGACGATCAATGAGCAGTTCTTC. Translated, it gives CASSLGTSGTINEQFF.